The table lists the clone carrying this TCR beta chain with a count of one. The sample originates from a study of shared clonotypes between healthy human individuals. The V end was cut by 4 bases, the J end by 4 bases, with 15 bases between. Germline CDR1 and CDR2: SNHLY and FYNNEI. The CDR3 is 15 residues long. Once extracted for a subset, genomic DNA was divided evenly among several immunoSEQ plates. TCRdb's table, derived via immunoSEQ multiplex PCR, lists solely in-frame clones and lacks some. The sample shows roughly 2,300,000 clones, around 92% of them seen only once. The study separated CD4+ cells into CD45RA+ naive and CD45RA-negative memory subsets.

Specimen: naive CD4+ T cells from PBMCs. Subset here: CD45RA+ positively selected. The source is a man aged 18 to 30 in good health. Some clones in this sample may be carry-over from other donors' samples. The chain has TRBV2 and TRBJ2-3; D possibly uses TRBD1 or TRBD2 (7 bases each). In DNA, the CDR3 is TGTGCCAGCAGTGGACTAGCCAGGGGGGCAGATACGCAGTATTTT. Its translation is CASSGLARGADTQYF. The variable domain in full, with the rest retrieved from reference TRBV2 and TRBJ2-3, is EPEVTQTPSHQVTQMGQEVILRCVPISNHLYFYWYRQILGQKVEFLVSFYNNEISEKSEIFDDQFSVERPDGSNFTLKIRSTKLEDSAMYFCASSGLARGADTQYFGPGTRLTVL.